The T cell receptor beta chain described here comes from a study of circulating tumor DNA in untreated peripheral T-cell lymphoma. Broader study findings: Tumor-specific clonotypes were found in 65% to 80% of patients.

Libraries were prepared by immunoSEQ multiplex PCR; TCRdb keeps only in-frame clonotypes and omits some of them. Of thousands of clones listed, roughly 65% are singletons. This tumor tissue came from a pretreatment baseline collection. CDR1 is SGHNT, CDR2 YENEEA, per germline. The CDR3 runs 14 residues. Trimming stripped 2 bases from V and 1 base from J, with 9 bases between. On this clone itself: Its antigen remains unidentified.

J is TRBJ2-7 and V is TRBV11-3; D ambiguous. Sequences were obtained from tumor tissue. This TCR was recovered from a human donor with peripheral T-cell lymphoma. The CDR3 sequence: CASSLYRQSYEQYF. For the CDR3, the DNA is TGTGCCAGCAGCTTATACCGGCAATCCTACGAGCAGTACTTC.